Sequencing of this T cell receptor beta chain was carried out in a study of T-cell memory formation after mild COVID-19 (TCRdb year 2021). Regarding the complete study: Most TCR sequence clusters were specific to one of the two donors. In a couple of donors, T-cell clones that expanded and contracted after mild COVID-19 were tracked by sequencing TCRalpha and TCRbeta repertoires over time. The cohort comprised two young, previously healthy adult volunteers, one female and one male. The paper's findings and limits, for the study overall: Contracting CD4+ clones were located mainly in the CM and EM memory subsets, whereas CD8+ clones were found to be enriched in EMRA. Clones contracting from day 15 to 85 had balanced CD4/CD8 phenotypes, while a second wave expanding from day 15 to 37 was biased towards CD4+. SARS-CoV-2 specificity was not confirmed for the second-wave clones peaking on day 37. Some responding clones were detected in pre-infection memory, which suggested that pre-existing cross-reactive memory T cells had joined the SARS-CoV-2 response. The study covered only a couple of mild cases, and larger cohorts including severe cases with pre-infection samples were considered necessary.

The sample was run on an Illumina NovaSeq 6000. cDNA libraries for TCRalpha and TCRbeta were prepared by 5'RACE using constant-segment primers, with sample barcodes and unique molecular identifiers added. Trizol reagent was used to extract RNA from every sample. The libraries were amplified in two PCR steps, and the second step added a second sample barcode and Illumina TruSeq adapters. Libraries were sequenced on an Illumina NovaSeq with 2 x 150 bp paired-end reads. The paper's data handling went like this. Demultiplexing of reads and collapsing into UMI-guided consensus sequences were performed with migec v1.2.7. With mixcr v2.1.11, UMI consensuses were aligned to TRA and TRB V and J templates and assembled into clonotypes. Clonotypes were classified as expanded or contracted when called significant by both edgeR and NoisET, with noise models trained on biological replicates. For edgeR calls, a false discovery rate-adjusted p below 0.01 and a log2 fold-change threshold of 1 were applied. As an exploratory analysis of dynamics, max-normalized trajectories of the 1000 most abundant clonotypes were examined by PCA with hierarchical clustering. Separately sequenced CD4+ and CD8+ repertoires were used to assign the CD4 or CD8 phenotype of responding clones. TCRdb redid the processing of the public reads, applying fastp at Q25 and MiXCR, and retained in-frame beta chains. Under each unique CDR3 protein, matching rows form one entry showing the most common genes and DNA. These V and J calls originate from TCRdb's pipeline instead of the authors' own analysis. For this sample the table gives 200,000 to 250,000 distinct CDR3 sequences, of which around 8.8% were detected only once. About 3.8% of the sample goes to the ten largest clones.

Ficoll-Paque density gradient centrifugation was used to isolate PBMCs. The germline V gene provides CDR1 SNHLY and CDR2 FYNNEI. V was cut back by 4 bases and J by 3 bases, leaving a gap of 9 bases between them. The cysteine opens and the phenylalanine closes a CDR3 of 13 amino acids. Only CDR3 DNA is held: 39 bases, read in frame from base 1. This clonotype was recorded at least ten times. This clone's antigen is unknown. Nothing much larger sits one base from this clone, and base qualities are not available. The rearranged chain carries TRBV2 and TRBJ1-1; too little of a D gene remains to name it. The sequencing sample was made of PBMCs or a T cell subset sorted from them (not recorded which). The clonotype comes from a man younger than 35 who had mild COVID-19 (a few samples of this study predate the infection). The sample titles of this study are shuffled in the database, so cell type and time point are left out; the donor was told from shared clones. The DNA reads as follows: TGTGCCAGCAGTGGCGTAAGGGACACTGAAGCTTTCTTT. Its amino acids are CASSGVRDTEAFF.